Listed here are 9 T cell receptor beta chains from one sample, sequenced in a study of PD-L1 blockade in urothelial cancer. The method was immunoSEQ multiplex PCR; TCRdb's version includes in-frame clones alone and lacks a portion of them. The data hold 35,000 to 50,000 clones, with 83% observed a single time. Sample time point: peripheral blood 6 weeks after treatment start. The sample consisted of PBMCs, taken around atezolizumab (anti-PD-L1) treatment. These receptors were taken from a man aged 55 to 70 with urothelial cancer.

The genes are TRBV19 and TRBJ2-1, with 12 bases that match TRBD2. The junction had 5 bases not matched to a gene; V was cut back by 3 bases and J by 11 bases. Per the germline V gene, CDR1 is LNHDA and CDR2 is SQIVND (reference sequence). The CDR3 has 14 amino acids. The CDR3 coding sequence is TGTGCCAGTAGTATCCCGCTAGCGGGGGGGCAGCAGTTCTTC. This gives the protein CASSIPLAGGQQFF.

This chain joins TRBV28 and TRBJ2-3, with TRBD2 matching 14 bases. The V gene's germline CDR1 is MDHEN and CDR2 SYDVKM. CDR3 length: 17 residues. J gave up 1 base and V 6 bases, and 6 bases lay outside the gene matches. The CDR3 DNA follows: TGTGCCAGCAGACCCCGGGGACTAGCGGGGGGCACAGATACGCAGTATTTT. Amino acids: CASRPRGLAGGTDTQYF.

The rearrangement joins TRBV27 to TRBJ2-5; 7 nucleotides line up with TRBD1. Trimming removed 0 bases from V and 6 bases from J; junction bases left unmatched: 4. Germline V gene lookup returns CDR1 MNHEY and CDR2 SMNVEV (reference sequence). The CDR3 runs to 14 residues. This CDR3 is CASSLSGGGKTQYF. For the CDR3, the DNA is TGTGCCAGCAGTTTATCAGGGGGCGGTAAGACCCAGTACTTC.

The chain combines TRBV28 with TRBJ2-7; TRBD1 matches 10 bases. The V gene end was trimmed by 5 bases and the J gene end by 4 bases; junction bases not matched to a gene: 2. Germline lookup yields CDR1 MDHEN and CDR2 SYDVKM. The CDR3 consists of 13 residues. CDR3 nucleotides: TGTGCCAGCAGTAGGGACAGGGGTTACGAGCAGTACTTC. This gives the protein CASSRDRGYEQYF.

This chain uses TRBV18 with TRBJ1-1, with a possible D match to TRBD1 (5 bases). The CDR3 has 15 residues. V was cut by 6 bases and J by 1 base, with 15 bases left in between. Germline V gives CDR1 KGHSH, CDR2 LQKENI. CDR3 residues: CASSAGQGTNTEAFF. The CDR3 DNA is TGTGCCAGCTCCGCAGGGCAGGGCACGAACACTGAAGCTTTCTTT. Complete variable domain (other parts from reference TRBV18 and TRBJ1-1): NAGVMQNPRHLVRRRGQEARLRCSPMKGHSHVYWYRQLPEEGLKFMVYLQKENIIDESGMPKERFSAEFPKEGPSILRIQQVVRGDSAAYFCASSAGQGTNTEAFFGQGTRLTVV.

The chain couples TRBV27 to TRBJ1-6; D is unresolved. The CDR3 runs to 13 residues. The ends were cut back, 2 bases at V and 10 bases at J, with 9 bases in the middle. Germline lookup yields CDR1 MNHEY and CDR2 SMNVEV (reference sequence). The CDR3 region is CASSLEVGSPLHF. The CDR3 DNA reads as TGTGCCAGCAGTTTAGAGGTAGGATCACCCCTCCACTTT.

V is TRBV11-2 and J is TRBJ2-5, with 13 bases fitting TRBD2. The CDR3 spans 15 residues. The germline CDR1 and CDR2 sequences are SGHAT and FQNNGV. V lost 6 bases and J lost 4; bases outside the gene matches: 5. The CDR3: CASSTSGGGRETQYF. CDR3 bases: TGTGCCAGCAGTACTAGCGGGGGGGGGCGAGAGACCCAGTACTTC.

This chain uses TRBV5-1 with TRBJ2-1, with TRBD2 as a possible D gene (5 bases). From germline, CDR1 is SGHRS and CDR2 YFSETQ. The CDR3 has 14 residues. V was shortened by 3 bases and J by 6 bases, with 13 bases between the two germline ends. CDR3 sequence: CASSYSTRANEQFF. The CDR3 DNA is TGCGCCAGCAGCTACTCCACTAGAGCCAATGAGCAGTTCTTC. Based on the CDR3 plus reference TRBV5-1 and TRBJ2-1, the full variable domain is KAGVTQTPRYLIKTRGQQVTLSCSPISGHRSVSWYQQTPGQGLQFLFEYFSETQRNKGNFPGRFSGRQFSNSRSEMNVSTLELGDSALYLCASSYSTRANEQFFGPGTRLTVL.

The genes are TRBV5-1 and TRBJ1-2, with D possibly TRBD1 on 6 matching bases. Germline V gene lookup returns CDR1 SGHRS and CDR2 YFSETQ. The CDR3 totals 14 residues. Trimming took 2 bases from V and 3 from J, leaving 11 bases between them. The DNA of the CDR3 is TGCGCCAGCAGCTTAATATCAGGGGACTATGGCTACACCTTC. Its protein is CASSLISGDYGYTF.